The sequence of this TCR beta chain was determined in a study of blood T cell repertoires in COVID-19 (dated by TCRdb to the early 2020s). For the study in its entirety: The collaborator samples originated in the United States, Italy and Spain and spanned the acute and convalescent phases of COVID-19. The prospective study material was composed of cDNA or gDNA derived from T cells, B-cell-depleted T cells, or PBMCs. The dataset comprised deeply sampled blood TCRbeta repertoires from subjects exposed to, actively infected with, or recovered from COVID-19. The repertoires were released in a freely available public database meant as a resource for research on the immune response to SARS-CoV-2. Samples came from the ongoing ImmuneRACE study (first 160 participants) plus 1,254 subjects from 6 global collaborators. A de-identified subject ID, COVID-19 status, age in years and sex were almost always included in the sample metadata. Where available, HLA class I and class II types were taken from metadata supplied by the sample provider and were not determined by assay-based typing.

In the prospective study, participants were roughly 18 to 95 years old, resided in 24 geographic areas of the United States, and were enrolled through a virtual design. In the prospective study, cohorts were assigned on the basis of participant-reported clinical history obtained from a screening survey and a study questionnaire. For ImmuneRACE Cohort 3, a participant was defined as recovered based on two consecutive negative NP/OP PCR tests, clearance by a healthcare professional, or resolution of symptoms. Mobile phlebotomists in the prospective study collected whole blood, serum and a nasopharyngeal or oropharyngeal swab from every participant. Additional blood draws and questionnaires over an approximately two-month period could optionally be provided by prospective study participants. Prospective study blood samples were shipped either frozen or at room temperature before DNA extraction. Beyond this particular receptor, the publication reports: Clinical and demographic metadata were provided uncurated, with the amount varying by source and participant.

Deletion took 2 bases off V and 4 bases off J, with a span of 9 bases between the germline ends. The CDR3 starts with the cysteine, ends with the phenylalanine, and has 13 residues. This entry keeps only the CDR3 DNA: 39 bases, framed from base 1. Sequences SGHTS (CDR1) and YDEGEE (CDR2) are obtained from the germline V gene. TCRbeta CDR3 regions were amplified from genomic DNA using the immunoSEQ Assay, a bias-controlled multiplex PCR. From the authors' description of their analysis: The number of nucleated cells in each sample was estimated by amplification of reference gene primers within the assay. Sequence reads were collapsed and filtered to measure the absolute abundance of every unique TCRbeta CDR3 rearrangement. For each sample, productive Simpson clonality was calculated as the square root of Simpson's diversity index over productive rearrangements. TCRdb obtained this table from immuneACCESS and retained in-frame rearrangements with V and J assigned. These tables miss some clones; where compared with another copy, unresolved V genes account for less than half of the shortfall, and the remainder is unexplained. The V and J calls and the clone size are those of that table, but D and trimming were determined from the DNA. Recorded for this sample are fewer than 250,000 clones; about 81% of them occurred a single time. Of the sample, approximately 3% falls within the top ten clones.

Points on this clone: Its antigen is still unknown. No much larger clone is present one base from it, and per-base qualities are unavailable.

The chain uses TRBV5-8 and TRBJ1-2; no D gene can be assigned with confidence. Sequenced material: PBMCs or T cells enriched from blood (not recorded which). The clonotype was recovered from a woman aged 25 to 39 who had recovered from COVID-19. CDR3 sequence: CASSFRRVYGYTF. The sequence in DNA is TGTGCCAGCAGCTTCCGACGGGTCTATGGCTACACCTTC.